The 6 T cell receptor beta chains listed next were all sequenced from one sample in a study of cytotoxic CD8 clonotypes in ibrutinib-treated CLL. TCRdb's table, derived via immunoSEQ multiplex PCR, lists solely in-frame clones and lacks some. The sample lists a few hundred thousand clones, roughly 80% seen once, with 6.5% to 8.5% in the top ten. Specimen: PBMCs, collected before ibrutinib treatment. The source is a human donor with chronic lymphocytic leukemia.

The rearrangement links TRBV29-1 to TRBJ1-2, with D uncertain. The CDR3 has 18 amino acids. Germline CDR1 and CDR2: SQVTM and ANQGSEA. V was cut by 0 bases and J by 2 bases, with 22 bases left in between. CDR3 in amino acids: CSVEDLPIGSLTNYGYTF. DNA for the CDR3: TGCAGCGTTGAAGATCTTCCTATTGGTTCCTTAACGAACTATGGCTACACCTTC.

Turning to this clone: The junction does not match germline at one end; this may be a read error. The chain has TRBV7-7 and TRBJ2-1; D is possibly TRBD2 (5 bases). CDR3 size: 15 residues. Per germline, CDR1 SSHAT and CDR2 FNYEAQ (reference sequence). The CDR3 DNA reads TGTGCTAGCAGCGCCGGGGTGGGTAGCTACAATGAGCAGTTCTTC. Its protein is CASSAGVGSYNEQFF.

This clone has only one observation. The rearrangement uses TRBV10-2 and TRBJ2-5; 13 bases are shared with TRBD2. V trimming: 4 bases; J trimming: 1 base; junction bases outside the gene matches: 3. Germline CDR1 WSHSY, CDR2 SAAADI. This CDR3 has 16 residues. The CDR3: CASSGTSGGFQETQYF. CDR3 sequence (DNA): TGCGCCAGCAGTGGGACTAGCGGGGGATTCCAAGAGACCCAGTACTTC.

This chain links TRBV9 with TRBJ2-5; the match to TRBD1 covers 9 bases. The germline CDR1 and CDR2 sequences are SGDLS and YYNGEE. The CDR3 consists of 13 residues. J lost 4 bases, V lost 5 bases, and 3 bases had no gene match. The CDR3 reads CASSEGQGETQYF. DNA of the CDR3: TGTGCCAGCAGTGAGGGACAGGGAGAGACCCAGTACTTC.

The V call is TRBV28, the J call TRBJ1-5; a possible D gene is TRBD1 (6 bases). Per germline, CDR1 MDHEN and CDR2 SYDVKM. The CDR3 extends over 15 amino acids. With 7 bases removed from V and 3 bases from J, the gap between germline ends came to 16 bases. Here the CDR3 reads CASTKHRVFNQPQHF. CDR3 coding DNA: TGTGCCAGCACCAAACACAGGGTGTTCAATCAGCCCCAGCATTTT. Full variable domain (rest looked up from reference TRBV28 and TRBJ1-5): DVKVTQSSRYLVKRTGEKVFLECVQDMDHENMFWYRQDPGLGLRLIYFSYDVKMKEKGDIPEGYSVSREKKERFSLILESASTNQTSMYLCASTKHRVFNQPQHFGDGTRLSIL.

This clone came up a few times. The J gene is TRBJ1-3, the V gene TRBV7-6; D not certain. This CDR3 is 17 amino acids long. In germline, CDR1 is SGHVS, CDR2 FNYEAQ. Trimming took 2 bases from V and 0 from J, leaving 14 bases between them. CDR3 bases: TGTGCCAGCAGCTTAAGGAACGACGCGTTCTCTGGAAACACCATATATTTT. Protein sequence: CASSLRNDAFSGNTIYF.